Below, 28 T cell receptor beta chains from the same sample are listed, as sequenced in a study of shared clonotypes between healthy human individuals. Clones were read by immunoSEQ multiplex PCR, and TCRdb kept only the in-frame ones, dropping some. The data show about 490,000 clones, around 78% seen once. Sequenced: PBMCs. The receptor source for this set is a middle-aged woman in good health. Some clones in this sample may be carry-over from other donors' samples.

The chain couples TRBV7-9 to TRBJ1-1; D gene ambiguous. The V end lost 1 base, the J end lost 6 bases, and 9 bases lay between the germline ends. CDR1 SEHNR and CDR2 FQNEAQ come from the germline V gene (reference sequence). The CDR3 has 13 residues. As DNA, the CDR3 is TGTGCCAGCAGCTTAGGGTTTCGGGCTGAAGCTTTCTTT. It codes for CASSLGFRAEAFF.

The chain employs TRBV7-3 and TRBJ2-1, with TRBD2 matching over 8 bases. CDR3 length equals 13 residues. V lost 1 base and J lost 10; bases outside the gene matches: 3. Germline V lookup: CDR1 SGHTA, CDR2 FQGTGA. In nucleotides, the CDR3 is TGTGCCAGCAGCTTAAGTCAGCGGGAGGAGCAGTTCTTC. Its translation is CASSLSQREEQFF.

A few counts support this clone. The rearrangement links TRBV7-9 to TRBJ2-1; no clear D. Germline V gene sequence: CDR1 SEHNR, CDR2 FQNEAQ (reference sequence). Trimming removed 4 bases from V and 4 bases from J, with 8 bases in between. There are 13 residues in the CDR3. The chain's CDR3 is CASSSAVYNEQFF. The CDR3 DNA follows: TGTGCCAGCAGCTCGGCTGTGTACAATGAGCAGTTCTTC.

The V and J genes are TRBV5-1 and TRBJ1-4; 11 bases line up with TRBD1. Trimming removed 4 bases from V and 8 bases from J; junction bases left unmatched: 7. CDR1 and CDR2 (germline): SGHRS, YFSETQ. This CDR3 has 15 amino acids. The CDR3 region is CASSPTGTGGEKLFF. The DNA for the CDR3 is TGCGCCAGCAGCCCTACCGGGACAGGGGGGGAAAAACTGTTTTTT.

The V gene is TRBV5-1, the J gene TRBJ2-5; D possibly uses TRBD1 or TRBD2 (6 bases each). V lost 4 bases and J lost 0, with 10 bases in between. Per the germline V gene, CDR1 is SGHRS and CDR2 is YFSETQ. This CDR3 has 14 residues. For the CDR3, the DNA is TGCGCCAGCAGCCCGGGGGCGAACCAAGAGACCCAGTACTTC. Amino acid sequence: CASSPGANQETQYF.

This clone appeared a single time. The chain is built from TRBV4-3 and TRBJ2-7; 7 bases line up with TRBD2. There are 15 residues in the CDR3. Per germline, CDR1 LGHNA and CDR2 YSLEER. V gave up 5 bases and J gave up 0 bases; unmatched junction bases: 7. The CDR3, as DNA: TGCGCCAGCAGCTCGGGACTAACTTTCTCCTACGAGCAGTACTTC. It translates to CASSSGLTFSYEQYF.

The CDR3 region is CASSAWTGGYGYTF. DNA of the CDR3: TGTGCCAGCAGCGCCTGGACAGGGGGCTATGGCTACACCTTC. The genes are TRBV7-2 and TRBJ1-2; 10 bases are shared with TRBD1. There are 14 residues in the CDR3. Germline values: CDR1 SGHTA, CDR2 FQGNSA. The ends lost 5 bases at V and 4 bases at J; junction bases unmatched: 4.

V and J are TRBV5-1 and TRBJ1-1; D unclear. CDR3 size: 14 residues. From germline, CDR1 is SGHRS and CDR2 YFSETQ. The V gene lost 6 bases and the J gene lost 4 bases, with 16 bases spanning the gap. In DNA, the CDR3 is TGCGCCAGCACCCCGGGAGAGGGAGGCACTGAAGCTTTCTTT. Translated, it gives CASTPGEGGTEAFF.

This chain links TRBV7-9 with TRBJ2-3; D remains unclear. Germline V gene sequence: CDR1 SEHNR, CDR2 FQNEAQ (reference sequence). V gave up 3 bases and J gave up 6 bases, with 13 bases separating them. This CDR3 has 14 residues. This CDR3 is CASSFLVRSDTQYF. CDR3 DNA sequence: TGTGCCAGCAGCTTTTTAGTGAGAAGCGATACGCAGTATTTT.

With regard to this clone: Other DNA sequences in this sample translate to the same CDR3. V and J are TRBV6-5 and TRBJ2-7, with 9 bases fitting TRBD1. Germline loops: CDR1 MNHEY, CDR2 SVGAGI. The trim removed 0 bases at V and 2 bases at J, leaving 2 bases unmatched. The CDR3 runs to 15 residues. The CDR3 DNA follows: TGTGCCAGCAGTTACTCGGGACAGGGAGCCTACGAGCAGTACTTC. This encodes CASSYSGQGAYEQYF.

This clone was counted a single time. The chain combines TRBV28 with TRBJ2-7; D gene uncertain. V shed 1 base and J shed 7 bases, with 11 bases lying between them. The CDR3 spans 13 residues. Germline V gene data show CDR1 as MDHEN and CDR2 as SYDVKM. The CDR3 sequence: CASSLSSGLEQYF. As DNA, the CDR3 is TGTGCCAGCAGTTTATCTTCGGGCCTAGAGCAGTACTTC.

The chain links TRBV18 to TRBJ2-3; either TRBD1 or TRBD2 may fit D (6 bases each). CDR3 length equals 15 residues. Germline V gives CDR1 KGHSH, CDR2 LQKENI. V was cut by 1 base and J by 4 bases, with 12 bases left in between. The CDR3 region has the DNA TGTGCCAGCTCACCACGAGGGGGGCCAGCAGATACGCAGTATTTT. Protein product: CASSPRGGPADTQYF.

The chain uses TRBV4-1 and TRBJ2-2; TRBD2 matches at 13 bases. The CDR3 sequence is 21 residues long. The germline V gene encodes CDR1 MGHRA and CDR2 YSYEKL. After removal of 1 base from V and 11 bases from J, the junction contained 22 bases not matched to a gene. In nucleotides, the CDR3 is TGCGCCAGCAGCCAAGTACCGCCCGGGCGGACTAGCGGGAGAAGACGAGGAGAGCTGTTTTTT. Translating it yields CASSQVPPGRTSGRRRGELFF.

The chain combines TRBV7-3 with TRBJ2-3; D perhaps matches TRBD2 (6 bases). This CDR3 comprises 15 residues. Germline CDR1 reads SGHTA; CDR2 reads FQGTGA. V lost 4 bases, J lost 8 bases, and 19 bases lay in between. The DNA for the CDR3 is TGTGCCAGCAGCTCTAGCGCGGGGTCGAGGGGTACGCAGTATTTT. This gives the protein CASSSSAGSRGTQYF.

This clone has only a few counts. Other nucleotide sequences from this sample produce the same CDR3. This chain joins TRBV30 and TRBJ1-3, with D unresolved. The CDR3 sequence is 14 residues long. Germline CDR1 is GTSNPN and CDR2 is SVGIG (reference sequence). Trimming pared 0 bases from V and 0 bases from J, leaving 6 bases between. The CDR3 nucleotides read TGTGCCTGGAGTGTCGGGGACTCTGGAAACACCATATATTTT. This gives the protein CAWSVGDSGNTIYF.

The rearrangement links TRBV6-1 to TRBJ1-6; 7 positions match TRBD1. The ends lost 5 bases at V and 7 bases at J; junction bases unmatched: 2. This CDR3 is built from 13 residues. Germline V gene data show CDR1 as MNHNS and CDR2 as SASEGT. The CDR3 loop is CASSSDRNSPLHF. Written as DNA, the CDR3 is TGTGCCAGCAGTTCGGACAGGAATTCACCCCTCCACTTT.

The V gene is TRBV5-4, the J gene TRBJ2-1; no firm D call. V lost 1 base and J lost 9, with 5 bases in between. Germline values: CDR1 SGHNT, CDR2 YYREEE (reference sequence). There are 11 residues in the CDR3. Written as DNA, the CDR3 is TGTGCCAGCAGCTTGCTTGGTGAGCAGTTCTTC. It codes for CASSLLGEQFF.

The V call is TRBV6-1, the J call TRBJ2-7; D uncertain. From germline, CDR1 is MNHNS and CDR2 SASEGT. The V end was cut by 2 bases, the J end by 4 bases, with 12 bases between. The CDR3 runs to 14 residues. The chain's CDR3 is CASSESGQLYEQYF. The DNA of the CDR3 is TGTGCCAGCAGTGAATCCGGGCAACTTTACGAGCAGTACTTC.

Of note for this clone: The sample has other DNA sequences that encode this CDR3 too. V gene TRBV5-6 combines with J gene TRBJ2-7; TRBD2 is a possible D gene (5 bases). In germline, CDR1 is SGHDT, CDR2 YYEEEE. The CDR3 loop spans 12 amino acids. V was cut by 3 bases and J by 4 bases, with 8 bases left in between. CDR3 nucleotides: TGTGCCAGCAGCTCGAGCGGTTACGAGCAGTACTTC. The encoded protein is CASSSSGYEQYF.

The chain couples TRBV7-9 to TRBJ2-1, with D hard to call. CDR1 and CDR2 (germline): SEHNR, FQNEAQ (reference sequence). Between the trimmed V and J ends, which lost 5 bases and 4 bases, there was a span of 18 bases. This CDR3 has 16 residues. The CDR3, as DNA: TGTGCCAGCAGCGCGGAGATCGGGCGTTATTACAATGAGCAGTTCTTC. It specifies CASSAEIGRYYNEQFF.

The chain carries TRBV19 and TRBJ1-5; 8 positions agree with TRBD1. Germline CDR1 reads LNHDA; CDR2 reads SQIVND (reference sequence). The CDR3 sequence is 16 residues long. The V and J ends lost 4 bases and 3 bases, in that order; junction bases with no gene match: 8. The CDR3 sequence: CASSTNRDRYNQPQHF. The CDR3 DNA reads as TGTGCCAGTAGTACAAATCGGGACAGGTACAATCAGCCCCAGCATTTT. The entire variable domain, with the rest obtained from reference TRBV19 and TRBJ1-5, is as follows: DGGITQSPKYLFRKEGQNVTLSCEQNLNHDAMYWYRQDPGQGLRLIYYSQIVNDFQKGDIAEGYSVSREKKESFPLTVTSAQKNPTAFYLCASSTNRDRYNQPQHFGDGTRLSIL.

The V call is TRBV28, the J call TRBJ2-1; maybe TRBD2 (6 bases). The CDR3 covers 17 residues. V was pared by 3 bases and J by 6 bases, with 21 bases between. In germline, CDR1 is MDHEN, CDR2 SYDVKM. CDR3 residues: CASSFPIGRRATNEQFF. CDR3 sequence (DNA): TGTGCCAGCAGTTTCCCTATAGGCAGGAGGGCCACCAATGAGCAGTTCTTC.

CDR3 in DNA: TGTGCCAGCAGTGAATATCGGCAGGGTGACCAGTACTTC. It yields the protein CASSEYRQGDQYF. The rearrangement joins TRBV25-1 to TRBJ2-7, with D maybe TRBD1 (5 bases). V was clipped by 0 bases and J by 10 bases, with 13 bases between them. Germline V CDR1 and CDR2: MGHDK, SYGVNS. The CDR3 covers 13 residues.

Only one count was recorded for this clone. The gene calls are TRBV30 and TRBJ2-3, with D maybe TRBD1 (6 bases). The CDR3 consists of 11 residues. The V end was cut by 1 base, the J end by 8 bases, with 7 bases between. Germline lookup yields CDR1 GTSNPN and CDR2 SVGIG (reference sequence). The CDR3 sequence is CAWSEGGTQYF. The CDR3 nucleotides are TGTGCCTGGAGTGAAGGGGGTACGCAGTATTTT.

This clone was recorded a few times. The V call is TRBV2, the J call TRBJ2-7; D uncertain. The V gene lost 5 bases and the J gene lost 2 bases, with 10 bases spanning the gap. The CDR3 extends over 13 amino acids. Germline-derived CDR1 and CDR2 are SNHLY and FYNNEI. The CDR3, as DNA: TGTGCCAGCAGTACGGCTTTTACCTACGAGCAGTACTTC. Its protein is CASSTAFTYEQYF.

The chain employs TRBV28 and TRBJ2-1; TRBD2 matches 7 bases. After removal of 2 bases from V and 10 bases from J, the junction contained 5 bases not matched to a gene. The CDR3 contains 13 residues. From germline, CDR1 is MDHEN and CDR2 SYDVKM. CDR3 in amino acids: CASSLAGVREQFF. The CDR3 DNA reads TGTGCCAGCAGTTTAGCGGGAGTCAGGGAGCAGTTCTTC.

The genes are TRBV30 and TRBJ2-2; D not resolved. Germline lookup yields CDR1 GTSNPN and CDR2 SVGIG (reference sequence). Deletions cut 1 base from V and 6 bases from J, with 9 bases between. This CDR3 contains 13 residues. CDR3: CAWSGPRAGELFF. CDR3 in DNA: TGTGCCTGGAGTGGTCCCCGGGCCGGGGAGCTGTTTTTT.

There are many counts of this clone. DNA for the CDR3: TGCAGCGTGTTCTCACAGGTGAACACTGAAGCTTTCTTT. It yields the protein CSVFSQVNTEAFF. The chain has TRBV29-1 and TRBJ1-1; tentative D call: TRBD1 (5 bases). Germline assignment: CDR1 SQVTM and CDR2 ANQGSEA. The CDR3 contains 13 residues. V dropped 6 bases and J dropped 0 bases, with 11 bases sitting between them. The variable domain in full, completed from reference TRBV29-1 and TRBJ1-1, reads SAVISQKPSRDICQRGTSLTIQCQVDSQVTMMFWYRQQPGQSLTLIATANQGSEATYESGFVIDKFPISRPNLTFSTLTVSNMSPEDSSIYLCSVFSQVNTEAFFGQGTRLTVV.